The 4 T cell receptor beta chains given below trace back to one sample, sequenced in a study of T cells expressing NK-cell markers (dated by TCRdb to the early 2020s). The library came from 5' RACE. For sequencing, an Illumina HiSeq 2000 was employed. Based on TCRdb reprocessing of the reads, there is one entry per CDR3 protein sequence, and DNA is missing. This sample's table contains some 600,000 distinct CDR3 sequences. Roughly 3.6% of the sample belongs to the ten largest clones. Sequenced: blood T cells: a sorted CD56 or NKG2C T cell subset, CD4+ or CD8+ T cells, or bulk PBMC T cells (not recorded which). The receptor set was obtained from a man aged 18-30 years in good health. Donor details come from another sample of the same person, matched by shared clones.

The CDR3 protein is CASSPEFLTGELFF. V gene TRBV7-2 combines with J gene TRBJ2-2. This CDR3 has 14 residues. The germline V gene has CDR1 SGHTA and CDR2 FQGNSA.

The rearrangement joins TRBV7-2 to TRBJ2-3; TCRdb reports TRBD1, a call that lacks DNA to check it against. Per the germline V gene, CDR1 is SGHTA and CDR2 is FQGNSA. This CDR3 has 15 amino acids. The CDR3 sequence is CASSLDRQSTDTQYF.

The CDR3 loop is CASSHSGGSSYEQYF. The genes are TRBV11-2 and TRBJ2-7; with no DNA, the TCRdb D assignment of TRBD2 cannot be verified. Per germline, CDR1 SGHAT and CDR2 FQNNGV. This CDR3 spans 15 amino acids.

V and J are TRBV6-5 and TRBJ1-1. From germline, CDR1 is MNHEY and CDR2 SVGAGI. The CDR3 spans 14 residues. The CDR3 protein is CASSLWGRYTEAFF.